The following is a T cell receptor beta chain sequence with its context. Some clones are missing from TCRdb's copy, which holds only in-frame ones; the method was immunoSEQ multiplex PCR. The sample consists of 100,000 to 150,000 clones, around nine tenths of them appearing once. The data belong to a study of blood T cell repertoires in COVID-19. Study as a whole: In each case, the material was cDNA or gDNA derived from T cells, B-cell-depleted T cells, or PBMCs.

The V end lost 2 bases, the J end lost 2 bases, and 10 bases lay between the germline ends. The germline gives CDR1 MRHNA, CDR2 SNTAGT. The CDR3 is made up of 14 amino acids. The sequencing sample was made of peripheral blood. The rearrangement joins TRBV6-4 to TRBJ2-7, with D hard to call. The sequence derives from a man in his sixties or seventies with active COVID-19. The CDR3 bases are TGTGCCAGCAGTGACAGCACCGTCCCCTACGAGCAGTACTTC. As protein: CASSDSTVPYEQYF.